The 25 T cell receptor beta chains in this list originate from one sample, sequenced in a study of monozygotic twins with inflammatory bowel disease. With the 5' RACE reads reprocessed, TCRdb shows one record per CDR3 protein and no DNA. This table holds fewer than 550,000 distinct CDR3 sequences. What was sequenced was blood. All receptors come from a human donor with ulcerative colitis or Crohn's disease, or a healthy co-twin of an affected twin (not recorded which).

The chain carries TRBV30 and TRBJ1-5; TCRdb gives TRBD1 as the D gene, but with no DNA this cannot be confirmed. The CDR3 runs 14 residues. Germline CDR1 GTSNPN, CDR2 SVGIG (reference sequence). This CDR3 reads CAWSRDYSNQPQHF.

This chain connects TRBV30 to TRBJ1-1; TCRdb lists TRBD1, though no DNA is available to test this call. This CDR3 has 13 residues. Germline-derived CDR1 and CDR2 are GTSNPN and SVGIG (reference sequence). The CDR3: CAGSGMGNTEAFF.

V gene TRBV20-1 combines with J gene TRBJ2-7; TCRdb designates TRBD2, a call that cannot be tested without DNA. Germline assignment: CDR1 DFQATT and CDR2 SNEGSKA (reference sequence). The CDR3 totals 13 residues. This CDR3 is CSARVTSGYEQYF.

V is TRBV20-1 and J is TRBJ1-1. CDR1 DFQATT and CDR2 SNEGSKA come from the germline V gene (reference sequence). This CDR3 comprises 13 residues. This CDR3 reads CSARGPMNTEAFF.

The chain uses TRBV7-2 and TRBJ2-3. Germline V lookup: CDR1 SGHTA, CDR2 FQGNSA. The CDR3 consists of 14 residues. The CDR3 reads CASSFSDGTDTQYF. Looking up the rest from reference TRBV7-2 and TRBJ2-3 gives the full variable domain: GAGVSQSPSNKVTEKGKDVELRCDPISGHTALYWYRQSLGQGLEFLIYFQGNSAPDKSGLPSDRFSAERTGGSVSTLTIQRTQQEDSAVYLCASSFSDGTDTQYFGPGTRLTVL.

The chain has TRBV29-1 and TRBJ2-1; the TRBD1 assignment by TCRdb is unverifiable without DNA. Germline CDR1 SQVTM, CDR2 ANQGSEA. The CDR3 has 12 residues. This chain's CDR3 is CSVDPGRGEQFF.

The V call is TRBV7-2, the J call TRBJ2-3; TCRdb reports TRBD2, a call that lacks DNA to check it against. The CDR3 has 15 residues. Germline CDR1 is SGHTA and CDR2 is FQGNSA. The CDR3: CASSRTSGTVDTQYF. The variable domain in full, completed from reference TRBV7-2 and TRBJ2-3, reads GAGVSQSPSNKVTEKGKDVELRCDPISGHTALYWYRQSLGQGLEFLIYFQGNSAPDKSGLPSDRFSAERTGGSVSTLTIQRTQQEDSAVYLCASSRTSGTVDTQYFGPGTRLTVL.

The rearrangement joins TRBV11-3 to TRBJ2-1. The CDR3 is 16 amino acids. CDR1 and CDR2 from the germline V gene are SGHNT and YENEEA. The CDR3 protein is CASSLGPTNPYNEQFF.

The chain uses TRBV9 and TRBJ2-1; the D gene TCRdb calls, TRBD1, cannot be checked with no DNA. The CDR3 runs to 16 residues. Germline assignment: CDR1 SGDLS and CDR2 YYNGEE. CDR3 sequence: CASSVDGREWNNEQFF. The complete variable domain, with remaining parts taken from reference TRBV9 and TRBJ2-1, reads DSGVTQTPKHLITATGQRVTLRCSPRSGDLSVYWYQQSLDQGLQFLIQYYNGEERAKGNILERFSAQQFPDLHSELNLSSLELGDSALYFCASSVDGREWNNEQFFGPGTRLTVL.

The V and J genes are TRBV5-1 and TRBJ2-7; lacking DNA, the TRBD2 call made by TCRdb goes unchecked. Per the germline V gene, CDR1 is SGHRS and CDR2 is YFSETQ. The CDR3 has 15 amino acids. This CDR3 is CASSLGGAGRYEQYF.

The chain links TRBV4-1 to TRBJ1-6; TCRdb lists TRBD1, though no DNA is available to test this call. Looked up from germline, CDR1 is MGHRA and CDR2 is YSYEKL. The CDR3 loop spans 17 amino acids. The CDR3: CASSRWGQGAKNSPLHF.

The rearrangement links TRBV12-3 or TRBV12-4 to TRBJ2-5; TCRdb names TRBD1, which stays unverified in the absence of DNA. The CDR3 length is 14 residues. CDR3 region: CASSLKDGGKTQYF.

The rearrangement joins TRBV19 to TRBJ2-3; TCRdb's assignment of TRBD2 cannot be checked, as there is no DNA. Germline V CDR1 and CDR2: LNHDA, SQIVND (reference sequence). CDR3 length equals 16 residues. This CDR3 is CASQGPGGPEPDTQYF.

The V call is TRBV5-1, the J call TRBJ2-2; TCRdb indicates TRBD1, and absent DNA this call remains unverified. CDR3 size: 13 residues. Germline lookup yields CDR1 SGHRS and CDR2 YFSETQ. CDR3 sequence reads: CASSFRGAGELFF.

The J gene is TRBJ2-2, the V gene TRBV14; TCRdb's assignment of TRBD1 cannot be checked, as there is no DNA. The CDR3 sequence is 15 residues long. Germline V gene lookup returns CDR1 SGHDN and CDR2 FVKESK. CDR3 loop: CASQPGAVNTGELFF.

The chain employs TRBV7-2 and TRBJ1-5. The germline V gene has CDR1 SGHTA and CDR2 FQGNSA. The CDR3 loop spans 15 amino acids. The CDR3 protein is CASSFGRAVNQPQHF.

This chain uses TRBV7-2 with TRBJ2-5; the TCRdb D gene call, TRBD2, has no DNA to confirm it. In germline, CDR1 is SGHTA, CDR2 FQGNSA. The CDR3 is 16 amino acids. The CDR3 sequence: CASSFSLTSGGETQYF.

The chain has TRBV7-3 and TRBJ2-7; TCRdb picks TRBD2, but there is no DNA to check that call. In germline, CDR1 is SGHTA, CDR2 FQGTGA. The CDR3 extends over 17 amino acids. The CDR3 loop is CASSWDRWTSMSYEQYF. The full variable domain, rest sourced from reference TRBV7-3 and TRBJ2-7, is GAGVSQTPSNKVTEKGKYVELRCDPISGHTALYWYRQSLGQGPEFLIYFQGTGAADDSGLPNDRFFAVRPEGSVSTLKIQRTERGDSAVYLCASSWDRWTSMSYEQYFGPGTRLTVT.

The chain links TRBV20-1 to TRBJ2-1; TCRdb lists TRBD2, though no DNA is available to test this call. The CDR3 extends over 19 amino acids. The germline gives CDR1 DFQATT, CDR2 SNEGSKA (reference sequence). CDR3 region: CSAVPPGLAGGPSYNEQFF.

The V gene is TRBV11-1, the J gene TRBJ1-4; the TCRdb D gene call, TRBD1, has no DNA to confirm it. Per the germline V gene, CDR1 is SGHAT and CDR2 is FQDESV (reference sequence). The CDR3 covers 17 residues. The chain's CDR3 is CASSLRRGLATNEKLFF. Looking up the rest from reference TRBV11-1 and TRBJ1-4 gives the full variable domain: EAEVAQSPRYKITEKSQAVAFWCDPISGHATLYWYRQILGQGPELLVQFQDESVVDDSQLPKDRFSAERLKGVDSTLKIQPAELGDSAMYLCASSLRRGLATNEKLFFGSGTQLSVL.

The chain uses TRBV4-1 and TRBJ2-2. CDR1 and CDR2 (germline): MGHRA, YSYEKL. This CDR3 contains 15 residues. CDR3 protein: CASSQVAQVPGELFF.

The chain couples TRBV5-1 to TRBJ1-1; as DNA is missing, the TRBD1 call by TCRdb cannot be tested. Per germline, CDR1 SGHRS and CDR2 YFSETQ. The CDR3 loop spans 14 amino acids. The CDR3 loop reads CASSLEDSRTEAFF.

This chain uses TRBV5-1 with TRBJ2-2; with no DNA, the TCRdb D assignment of TRBD2 cannot be verified. This CDR3 region has 16 residues. Per the germline V gene, CDR1 is SGHRS and CDR2 is YFSETQ. The CDR3: CASSFYGGESTGELFF.

The chain recombines TRBV5-1 with TRBJ2-7; TCRdb gives TRBD1 as the D gene, but with no DNA this cannot be confirmed. This CDR3 is built from 15 residues. Per germline, CDR1 SGHRS and CDR2 YFSETQ. The chain's CDR3 is CASSPEIGTAYEQYF. Drawing the rest from reference TRBV5-1 and TRBJ2-7, the complete variable domain is KAGVTQTPRYLIKTRGQQVTLSCSPISGHRSVSWYQQTPGQGLQFLFEYFSETQRNKGNFPGRFSGRQFSNSRSEMNVSTLELGDSALYLCASSPEIGTAYEQYFGPGTRLTVT.

The chain recombines TRBV7-6 with TRBJ2-5; the D call from TCRdb, TRBD1, cannot be confirmed without DNA. Germline V lookup: CDR1 SGHVS, CDR2 FNYEAQ. This CDR3 is 14 amino acids long. CDR3: CASSLGDRGETQYF.